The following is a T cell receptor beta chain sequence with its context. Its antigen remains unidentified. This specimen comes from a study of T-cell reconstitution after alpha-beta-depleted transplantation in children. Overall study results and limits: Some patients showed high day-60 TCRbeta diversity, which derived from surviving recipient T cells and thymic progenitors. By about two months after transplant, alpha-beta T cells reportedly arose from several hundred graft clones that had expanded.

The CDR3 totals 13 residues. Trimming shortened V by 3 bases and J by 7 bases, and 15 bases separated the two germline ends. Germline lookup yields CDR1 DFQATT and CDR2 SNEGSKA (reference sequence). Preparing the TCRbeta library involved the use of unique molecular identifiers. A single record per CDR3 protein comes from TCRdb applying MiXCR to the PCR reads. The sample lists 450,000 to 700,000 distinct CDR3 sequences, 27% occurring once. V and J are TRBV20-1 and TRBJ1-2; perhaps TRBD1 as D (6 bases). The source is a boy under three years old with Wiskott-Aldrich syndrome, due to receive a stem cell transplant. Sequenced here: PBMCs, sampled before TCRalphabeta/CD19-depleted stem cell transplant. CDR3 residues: CSASLGQASGYTF. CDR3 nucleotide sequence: TGCAGTGCTAGCTTGGGACAAGCCAGTGGCTACACCTTC.